This record covers a single TCR beta chain. Sequenced by immunoSEQ multiplex PCR; TCRdb stores in-frame clones only, minus some. The sample has nearly 35,000 clones; roughly 84% are singletons. The sample belongs to a study of PD-L1 blockade in urothelial cancer. Across the study: Patients began atezolizumab, 1,200 mg intravenously every 3 weeks, in about 2014. About 90% of the roughly 30 patients comprised males who had bladder-origin urothelial cancer. Blood was tested 3 weeks (second dose) and 6 weeks into treatment. Median T cell yield from blood was 141,255.

Deletions cut 1 base from V and 0 bases from J, with 8 bases between. The CDR3 has 15 amino acids. Germline-derived CDR1 and CDR2 are LNHNV and YYDKDF (reference sequence). Time point meaning: pretreatment peripheral blood. The clonotype originates from a man aged 55-75 years with urothelial cancer. The specimen was PBMCs, collected around atezolizumab (anti-PD-L1) treatment. The chain joins TRBV15 to TRBJ2-3; D is perhaps TRBD1 (5 bases). The CDR3 sequence is CATSRGKGSTDTQYF. In DNA form, the CDR3 reads TGTGCCACCAGCAGAGGGAAGGGGAGCACAGATACGCAGTATTTT.